The 8 T cell receptor beta chains in this list originate from one sample, sequenced in a study of beta chain features in type 1 diabetes. Since all of the isolated RNA was reverse transcribed, expressed TCRB transcripts were what got sequenced. The data were produced by immunoSEQ multiplex PCR, yet TCRdb's version contains in-frame clones alone and is incomplete. Of roughly 610,000 clones detected, 15% to 17% appear once; the ten largest clones hold about 0.087%. Sequenced input: naive CD4+ T cells from blood. The receptors shown here come from a man between 18 and 29 years old in good health.

The V call is TRBV30, the J call TRBJ1-5, with TRBD1 matching 8 bases. CDR1 is GTSNPN and CDR2 is SVGIG in the germline V gene (reference sequence). The CDR3 length is 16 residues. Trimming at V came to 4 bases and at J to 2 bases, leaving 10 bases not matched to a gene. The CDR3 region is CAWTADRGTGNQPQHF. The CDR3 DNA reads TGTGCCTGGACAGCAGACAGGGGAACGGGCAATCAGCCCCAGCATTTT.

This sequence joins TRBV19 and TRBJ2-7; 8 nucleotides line up with TRBD2. The CDR3 sequence is 16 residues long. The V gene end was trimmed by 0 bases and the J gene end by 7 bases; junction bases not matched to a gene: 11. The germline V gene encodes CDR1 LNHDA and CDR2 SQIVND (reference sequence). The CDR3 sequence is CASSIDLSSGYQEQYF. DNA of the CDR3: TGTGCCAGTAGTATAGATCTGTCTAGCGGGTATCAAGAGCAGTACTTC.

The chain is built from TRBV19 and TRBJ2-1, with 9 positions matching TRBD2. The CDR3 is 15 residues long. CDR1 is LNHDA, CDR2 SQIVND, per germline (reference sequence). V gave up 5 bases and J gave up 2 bases; unmatched junction bases: 4. The DNA of the CDR3 is TGTGCCAGTAGTCGGCGGGAGGGCCCCTACAATGAGCAGTTCTTC. This translates into CASSRREGPYNEQFF.

The rearrangement joins TRBV5-4 to TRBJ2-7; the match to TRBD2 covers 7 bases. CDR3 size: 16 residues. The ends lost 8 bases at V and 0 bases at J; junction bases unmatched: 14. Germline CDR1 SGHNT, CDR2 YYREEE (reference sequence). CDR3 bases: TGTGCCAGTGGGCTTGGGGGGGAGATACACTCCTACGAGCAGTACTTC. Translation gives CASGLGGEIHSYEQYF.

This clone was seen more than once but under ten times. This chain links TRBV7-3 with TRBJ1-2; 7 bases match TRBD1. The J segment lost 2 bases and the V segment lost 5 bases, leaving 5 bases of the junction unmatched. Germline CDR1 is SGHTA and CDR2 is FQGTGA. The CDR3 has 14 amino acids. This chain's CDR3 is CASSPTGTNYGYTF. CDR3 nucleotides: TGTGCCAGCAGCCCGACAGGGACCAACTATGGCTACACCTTC.

This clone was detected only a few times. The J gene is TRBJ2-5, the V gene TRBV30; 9 bases are a match to TRBD1. The V gene's germline CDR1 is GTSNPN and CDR2 SVGIG (reference sequence). V shed 3 bases, J shed 11 bases, and the junction held 13 bases outside the gene matches. The CDR3 runs to 14 residues. CDR3 protein: CAWSTMDRGLEQYF. Here the CDR3 DNA reads TGTGCCTGGAGCACCATGGACAGGGGTCTGGAGCAGTACTTC.

This clone turned up a few times. This chain joins TRBV7-9 and TRBJ1-5; 8 bases fit TRBD1. With 5 bases clipped from V and 1 base from J, the junction kept 16 bases outside the gene matches. The CDR3 is made up of 19 amino acids. Germline assignment: CDR1 SEHNR and CDR2 FQNEAQ (reference sequence). DNA of the CDR3: TGTGCCAGCAGCCGCGGAGGCTCTCTGACAGGGGTCAGCAATCAGCCCCAGCATTTT. This translates into CASSRGGSLTGVSNQPQHF.

This clone has only a few counts. The V gene is TRBV7-6, the J gene TRBJ1-2; D is possibly TRBD1 (5 bases). CDR3 length equals 13 residues. V was trimmed by 5 bases and J by 8 bases, leaving 15 bases between them. The germline V gene has CDR1 SGHVS and CDR2 FNYEAQ. This CDR3 is CASSTRFEGGYTF. CDR3 bases: TGTGCCAGCAGCACTCGGTTCGAGGGGGGCTACACCTTC. The variable domain in full, with the rest retrieved from reference TRBV7-6 and TRBJ1-2, is GAGVSQSPRYKVTKRGQDVALRCDPISGHVSLYWYRQALGQGPEFLTYFNYEAQQDKSGLPNDRFSAERPEGSISTLTIQRTEQRDSAMYRCASSTRFEGGYTFGSGTRLTVV.